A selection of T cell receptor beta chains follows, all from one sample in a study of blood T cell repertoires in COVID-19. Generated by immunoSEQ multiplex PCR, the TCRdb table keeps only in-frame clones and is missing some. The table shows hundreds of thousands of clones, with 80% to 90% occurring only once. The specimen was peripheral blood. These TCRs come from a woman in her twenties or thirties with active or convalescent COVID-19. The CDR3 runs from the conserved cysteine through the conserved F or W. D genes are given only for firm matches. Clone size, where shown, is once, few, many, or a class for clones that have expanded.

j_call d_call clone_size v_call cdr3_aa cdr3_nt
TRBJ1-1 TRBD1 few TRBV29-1 CSVHDRGGNTEAFF TGCAGCGTTCATGACAGGGGAGGGAACACTGAAGCTTTCTTT
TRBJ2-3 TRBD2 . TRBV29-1 CSVYLAGLPNTQYF TGCAGCGTTTATCTAGCGGGTCTTCCAAATACGCAGTATTTT
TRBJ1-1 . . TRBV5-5 CASSLAGATEAFF TGTGCCAGCAGCTTGGCTGGGGCCACTGAAGCTTTCTTT
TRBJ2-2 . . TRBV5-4 CASSSSRRGELFF TGTGCCAGCAGCTCTTCTAGACGCGGGGAGCTGTTTTTT
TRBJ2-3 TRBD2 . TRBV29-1 CSVARQTSGTDTQYF TGCAGCGTGGCTAGACAGACTAGCGGCACAGATACGCAGTATTTT
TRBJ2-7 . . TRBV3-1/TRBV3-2 CASSQDFSYEQYF TGTGCCAGCAGCCAAGATTTCAGCTACGAGCAGTACTTC
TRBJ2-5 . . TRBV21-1 CASSKVTGVGAGGPSETQYF TGTGCCAGCAGCAAAGTAACAGGGGTAGGAGCGGGAGGGCCTTCAGAGACCCAGTACTTC
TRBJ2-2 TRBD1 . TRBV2 CASRGGQGSSGELFF TGTGCCAGCAGAGGGGGACAGGGTTCGTCCGGGGAGCTGTTTTTT
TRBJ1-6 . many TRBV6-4 CASSDDPSGHSPLHF TGTGCCAGCAGTGATGATCCTTCAGGTCATTCACCCCTCCACTTT
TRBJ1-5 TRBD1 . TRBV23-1 CASSGTGATGRYQPQHF TGCGCCAGCTCCGGGACAGGGGCGACAGGGAGATATCAGCCCCAGCATTTT
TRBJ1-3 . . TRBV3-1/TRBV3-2 CASSPLGGAHGNTIYF TGTGCCAGCAGCCCCCTCGGGGGGGCTCATGGAAACACCATATATTTT
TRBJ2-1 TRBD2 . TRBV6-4 CASSDSGTSPSDEQFF TGTGCCAGCAGTGACTCGGGGACTAGCCCTAGCGATGAGCAGTTCTTC
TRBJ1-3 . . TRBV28 CASSLVTGTGNTIYF TGTGCCAGCAGTTTAGTGACAGGCACTGGAAACACCATATATTTT
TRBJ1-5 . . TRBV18 CASSPGRQQIDQPQHF TGTGCCAGCTCACCAGGCAGACAACAGATTGATCAGCCCCAGCATTTT
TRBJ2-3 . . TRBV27 CASSLSGHDPDTQYF TGTGCCAGCAGTTTATCGGGACACGACCCAGATACGCAGTATTTT
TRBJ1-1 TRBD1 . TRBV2 CASSGGRGLTEAFF TGTGCCAGCAGCGGAGGCAGGGGGCTCACTGAAGCTTTCTTT
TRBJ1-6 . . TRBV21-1 CASTSPGQANSPLHF TGTGCCAGCACTTCCCCGGGACAGGCTAATTCACCCCTCCACTTT
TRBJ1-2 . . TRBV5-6 CASSPRVRANYGYTF TGTGCCAGCAGCCCCAGGGTTCGAGCTAACTATGGCTACACCTTC
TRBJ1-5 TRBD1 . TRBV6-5 CASSSDRAGNQPQHF TGTGCCAGCAGTTCCGACAGGGCCGGCAATCAGCCCCAGCATTTT
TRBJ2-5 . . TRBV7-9 CASSPRDSKYQETQYF TGTGCCAGCAGCCCCCGGGACTCTAAGTACCAAGAGACCCAGTACTTC
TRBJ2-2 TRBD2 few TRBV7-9 CASSFASGGAGELFF TGTGCCAGCAGCTTTGCTAGCGGCGGCGCCGGGGAGCTGTTTTTT
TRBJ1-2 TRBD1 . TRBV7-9 CASQGQTNYGYTF TGTGCCAGCCAGGGACAGACTAACTATGGCTACACCTTC